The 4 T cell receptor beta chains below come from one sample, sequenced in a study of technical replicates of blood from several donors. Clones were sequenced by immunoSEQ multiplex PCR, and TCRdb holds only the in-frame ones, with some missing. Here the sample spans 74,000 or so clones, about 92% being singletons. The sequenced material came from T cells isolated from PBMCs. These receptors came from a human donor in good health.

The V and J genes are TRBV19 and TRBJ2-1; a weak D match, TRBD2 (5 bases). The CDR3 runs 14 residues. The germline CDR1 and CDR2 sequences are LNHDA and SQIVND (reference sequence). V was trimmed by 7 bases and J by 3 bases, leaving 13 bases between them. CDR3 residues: CASNLGVGYNEQFF. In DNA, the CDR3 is TGTGCCAGTAACCTGGGAGTGGGCTACAATGAGCAGTTCTTC.

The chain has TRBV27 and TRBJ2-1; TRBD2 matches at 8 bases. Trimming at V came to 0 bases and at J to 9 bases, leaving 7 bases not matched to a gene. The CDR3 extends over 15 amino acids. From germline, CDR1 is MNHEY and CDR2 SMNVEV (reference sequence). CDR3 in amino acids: CASSLSLAGLSEQFF. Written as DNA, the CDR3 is TGTGCCAGCAGTTTATCGTTAGCGGGACTTAGTGAGCAGTTCTTC.

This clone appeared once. The CDR3 nucleotides read TGTGCCACCCTCGTGCCGGACAGGGGTTACGAGCAGTACTTC. Protein product: CATLVPDRGYEQYF. The chain uses TRBV6-1 and TRBJ2-7, with TRBD1 matching 9 bases. CDR1 and CDR2 (germline): MNHNS, SASEGT. The length of the CDR3 is 14 residues. The J segment lost 4 bases and the V segment lost 10 bases, leaving 11 bases of the junction unmatched.

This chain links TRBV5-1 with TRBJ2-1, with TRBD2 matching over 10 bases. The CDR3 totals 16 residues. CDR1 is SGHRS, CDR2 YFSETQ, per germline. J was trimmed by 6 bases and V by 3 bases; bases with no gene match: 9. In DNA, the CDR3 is TGCGCCAGCAGCTCTTCCGGGACTAGCGACTCCAATGAGCAGTTCTTC. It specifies CASSSSGTSDSNEQFF.